This T cell receptor (beta chain) was identified in a study of T cells in localized non-small cell lung cancer. In this sample, this clone is medium-sized. Its specificity is unknown. Sequencing was performed with immunoSEQ multiplex PCR; in TCRdb, only in-frame clones are kept and a portion is missing. The repertoire has about 26,000 clones, less than 95% of them found once; the top ten carry 4% to 4.5%. Broader study findings: Uninvolved adjacent lung showed peak T cell clonality, exceeding tumor. Of the top 100 tumor clones, median roughly 60 were in adjacent lung, approximately 30 among its top 100.

CDR3 length: 15 residues. Per germline, CDR1 MNHEY and CDR2 SMNVEV (reference sequence). Trimming shortened V by 5 bases and J by 2 bases, and 14 bases separated the two germline ends. This TCR was recovered from a female donor older than 55 with stage II squamous cell lung carcinoma. The source material was peripheral blood, sampled before any cancer treatment. The J gene is TRBJ2-3, the V gene TRBV27, with D possibly TRBD2 on 5 matching bases. The DNA of the CDR3 is TGTGCCAGCAGTGGACTGCCCGGCCCCACAGATACGCAGTATTTT. Its translation: CASSGLPGPTDTQYF.